This is a list of T cell receptor beta chains from one sample in a study of graft-versus-host responses after intestinal transplantation. Their cognate antigens are unknown. Repertoires were generated with immunoSEQ multiplex PCR, while TCRdb's copy carries only in-frame clones and drops some. The sample consists of over 100,000 clones, roughly 95% of them appearing once. This sample comprised unstimulated CD8+ T cells sorted from spleen or lymph node cells, obtained before intestinal transplant. These receptors all stem from a human donor who received an intestinal transplant. Both conserved end residues are part of each CDR3. Fields, in order: D gene, J gene, clone size, V gene, CDR3 protein, CDR3 DNA. The D gene is left open where the match is weak. The listing skips clone size in some rows; elsewhere it reads once, few, many or a size class.

>.|TRBJ1-6|once|TRBV28
CASSLFGEDNSPLHF
TGTGCCAGCAGTTTATTTGGGGAAGATAATTCACCCCTCCACTTT
>.|TRBJ2-1|.|TRBV6-5
CASSYGQLGAEQFF
TGTGCCAGCAGTTACGGCCAGCTCGGGGCTGAGCAGTTCTTC
>TRBD1|TRBJ1-6|.|TRBV6-1
CASSPWDSENSPLHF
TGTGCCAGCAGTCCCTGGGACAGTGAGAACTCACCCCTCCACTTT
>.|TRBJ1-3|.|TRBV6-5
CASSFLGSGNTIYF
TGTGCCAGCAGTTTCTTGGGTTCGGGAAACACCATATATTTT
>.|TRBJ2-2|.|TRBV9
CASSVGGVGTGELFF
TGTGCCAGCAGCGTAGGAGGGGTTGGCACCGGGGAGCTGTTTTTT
>.|TRBJ2-2|.|TRBV28
CASSLNLGATGELFF
TGTGCCAGCAGTTTAAATCTAGGGGCGACCGGGGAGCTGTTTTTT
>TRBD2|TRBJ2-1|.|TRBV4-3
CASSQGTSGTLKEQFF
TGCGCCAGCAGCCAAGGAACTAGCGGGACCCTCAAGGAGCAGTTCTTC
>.|TRBJ2-7|.|TRBV7-9
CASSIDRNEQYF
TGTGCCAGCAGCATAGACAGAAACGAGCAGTACTTC
>TRBD2|TRBJ2-1|.|TRBV9
CASSPGSGSTHSYNEQFF
TGTGCCAGCAGCCCGGGAAGCGGGAGCACCCACTCCTACAATGAGCAGTTCTTC
>TRBD1|TRBJ2-7|few|TRBV9
CASSAGQGAGEQYF
TGTGCCAGCAGCGCTGGACAGGGGGCGGGGGAGCAGTACTTC
>.|TRBJ2-1|.|TRBV5-1
CASSFSARSYNEQFF
TGCGCCAGCAGCTTCAGCGCCCGCTCCTACAATGAGCAGTTCTTC
>.|TRBJ1-1|.|TRBV19
CASSPGVTEAFF
TGTGCCAGTAGCCCAGGAGTCACTGAAGCTTTCTTT
>.|TRBJ2-5|.|TRBV7-7
CASSLRPGTVGETQYF
TGTGCTAGCAGCTTGCGCCCCGGGACGGTGGGGGAGACCCAGTACTTC
>.|TRBJ1-1|few|TRBV5-6
CASSLRGTEAFF
TGTGCCAGCAGCTTACGTGGGACTGAAGCTTTCTTT
>TRBD1|TRBJ2-7|.|TRBV9
CASSEAGGSYEQYF
TGTGCCAGCAGTGAAGCAGGGGGTTCCTACGAGCAGTACTTC
>.|TRBJ2-5|.|TRBV28
CASSLSQGGETQYF
TGTGCCAGCAGTTTATCTCAGGGGGGAGAGACCCAGTACTTC
>.|TRBJ2-1|.|TRBV19
CASSIAVGWGSSYNEQFF
TGTGCCAGTAGTATAGCGGTGGGGTGGGGGAGCTCCTACAATGAGCAGTTCTTC
>TRBD1|TRBJ2-7|.|TRBV20-1
CSAETGGEQYF
TGCAGTGCTGAGACAGGGGGCGAGCAGTACTTC
>.|TRBJ1-5|.|TRBV4-2
CASSLEQAYSNQPQHF
TGTGCCAGCAGCCTTGAGCAGGCTTATAGCAATCAGCCCCAGCATTTT
>.|TRBJ2-5|.|TRBV21-1
CASSKRRCVRVVETQYF
TGTGCCAGCAGCAAACGACGGTGCGTCAGGGTAGTGGAGACCCAGTACTTC
>TRBD1|TRBJ1-1|.|TRBV5-6
CASSSQGIPEAFF
TGTGCCAGCAGCTCACAGGGGATCCCTGAAGCTTTCTTT
>TRBD1|TRBJ1-4|.|TRBV10-3
CAISGGPGGNEKLFF
TGTGCCATCAGTGGTGGCCCAGGGGGAAATGAAAAACTGTTTTTT
>TRBD2|TRBJ2-7|.|TRBV27
CASSLGTSGYEQYF
TGTGCCAGCAGTTTAGGGACTAGCGGCTACGAGCAGTACTTC
>TRBD1|TRBJ2-4|.|TRBV28
CASSNRGEENIQYF
TGTGCCAGCAGTAACAGGGGGGAGGAAAACATTCAGTACTTC
>.|TRBJ1-2|.|TRBV25-1
CASSDGTYYGYTF
TGTGCCAGCAGTGATGGCACTTACTATGGCTACACCTTC
>.|TRBJ1-2|.|TRBV7-6
CASSQRGAAPYYGYTF
TGTGCCAGCAGCCAAAGGGGGGCAGCACCTTACTATGGCTACACCTTC
>.|TRBJ2-7|.|TRBV7-8
CASSLQRTYEQYF
TGTGCCAGCAGCTTACAGCGAACCTACGAGCAGTACTTC
>.|TRBJ1-2|.|TRBV5-6
CASSLTPPAANYGYTF
TGTGCCAGCAGCTTGACCCCCCCCGCCGCTAACTATGGCTACACCTTC
>.|TRBJ1-2|.|TRBV7-9
CASSSTRGREHYGYTF
TGTGCCAGCAGCTCCACGCGAGGGAGGGAGCACTATGGCTACACCTTC
>.|TRBJ1-2|.|TRBV6-1
CASSEAFGGDYGYTF
TGTGCCAGCAGTGAAGCGTTTGGGGGTGACTATGGCTACACCTTC
>.|TRBJ2-1|.|TRBV20-1
CSARDYNEQFF
TGCAGTGCTAGAGACTACAATGAGCAGTTCTTC
>.|TRBJ2-7|.|TRBV28
CASSPPRRYEQYF
TGTGCCAGCAGTCCCCCCAGGCGGTACGAGCAGTACTTC
>TRBD2|TRBJ2-7|.|TRBV9
CASSGGAGGTYEQYF
TGTGCCAGCAGCGGAGGAGCGGGGGGAACCTACGAGCAGTACTTC
>.|TRBJ2-3|.|TRBV4-1
CASTVTGRDTDTQYF
TGCGCCAGCACAGTGACCGGGAGAGACACAGATACGCAGTATTTT
>TRBD1|TRBJ2-7|.|TRBV11-3
CASSFGQGDYEQYF
TGTGCCAGCAGCTTCGGACAGGGGGACTACGAGCAGTACTTC
>.|TRBJ2-2|.|TRBV28
CASSPRDDYTGELFF
TGTGCCAGCAGTCCCCGCGACGATTACACCGGGGAGCTGTTTTTT
>TRBD2|TRBJ2-1|.|TRBV28
CASSLSSGTYEQFF
TGTGCCAGCAGTTTAAGTAGCGGGACATATGAGCAGTTCTTC
>.|TRBJ2-7|.|TRBV7-9
CASSPPRGEQYF
TGTGCCAGCAGCCCCCCTAGGGGCGAGCAGTACTTC
>.|TRBJ2-5|.|TRBV27
CASSHTPARLQETQYF
TGTGCCAGCAGCCACACACCAGCCCGCCTACAAGAGACCCAGTACTTC
>.|TRBJ1-6|.|TRBV28
CASSSLVVTGSSSYNSPLHF
TGTGCCAGCAGTTCCCTAGTGGTCACGGGGTCAAGCTCCTATAATTCACCCCTCCACTTT
>.|TRBJ2-1|.|TRBV2
CASSYGSPNEQFF
TGTGCCAGCAGCTATGGTTCTCCCAATGAGCAGTTCTTC
>TRBD1|TRBJ1-5|.|TRBV7-6
CATWRGQAQTYSNQPQHF
TGTGCCACCTGGAGGGGACAGGCCCAAACTTATAGCAATCAGCCCCAGCATTTT